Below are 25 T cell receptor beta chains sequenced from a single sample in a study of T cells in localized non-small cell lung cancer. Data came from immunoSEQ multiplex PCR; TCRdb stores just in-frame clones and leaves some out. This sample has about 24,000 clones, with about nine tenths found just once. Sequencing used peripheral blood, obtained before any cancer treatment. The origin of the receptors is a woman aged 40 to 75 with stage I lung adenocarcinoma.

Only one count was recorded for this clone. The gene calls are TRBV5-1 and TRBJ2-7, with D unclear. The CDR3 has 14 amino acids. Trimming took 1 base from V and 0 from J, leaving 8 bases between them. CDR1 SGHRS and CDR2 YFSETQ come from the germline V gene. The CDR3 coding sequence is TGCGCCAGCAGCTTGCAATTAAACTCCTACGAGCAGTACTTC. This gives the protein CASSLQLNSYEQYF.

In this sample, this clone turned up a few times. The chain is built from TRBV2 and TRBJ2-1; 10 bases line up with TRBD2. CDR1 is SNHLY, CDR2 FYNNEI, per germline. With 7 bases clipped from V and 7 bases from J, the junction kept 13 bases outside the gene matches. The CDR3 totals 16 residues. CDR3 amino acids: CASTPTGLAAGNEQFF. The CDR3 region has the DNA TGTGCCAGCACCCCAACCGGACTAGCGGCGGGGAATGAGCAGTTCTTC.

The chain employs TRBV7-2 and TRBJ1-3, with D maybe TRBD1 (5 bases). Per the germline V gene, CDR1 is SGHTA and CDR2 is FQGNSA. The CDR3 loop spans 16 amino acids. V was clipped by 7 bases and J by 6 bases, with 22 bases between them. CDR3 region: CASTIPGRGLENTIYF. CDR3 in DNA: TGTGCCAGCACCATCCCGGGACGGGGACTGGAAAACACCATATATTTT. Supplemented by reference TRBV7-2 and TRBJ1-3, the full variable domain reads GAGVSQSPSNKVTEKGKDVELRCDPISGHTALYWYRQSLGQGLEFLIYFQGNSAPDKSGLPSDRFSAERTGGSVSTLTIQRTQQEDSAVYLCASTIPGRGLENTIYFGEGSWLTVV.

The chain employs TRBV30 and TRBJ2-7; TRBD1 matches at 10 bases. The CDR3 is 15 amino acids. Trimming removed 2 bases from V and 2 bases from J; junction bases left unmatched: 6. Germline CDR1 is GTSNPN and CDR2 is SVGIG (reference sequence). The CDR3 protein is CAWSRGTGVTYEQYF. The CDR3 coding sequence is TGTGCCTGGAGTCGCGGGACAGGGGTCACCTACGAGCAGTACTTC.

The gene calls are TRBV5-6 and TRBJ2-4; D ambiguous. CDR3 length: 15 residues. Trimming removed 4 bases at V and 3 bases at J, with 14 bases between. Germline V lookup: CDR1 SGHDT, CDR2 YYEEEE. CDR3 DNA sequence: TGTGCCAGCAGCCCCATGGATCTAGACAAAAACATTCAGTACTTC. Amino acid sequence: CASSPMDLDKNIQYF.

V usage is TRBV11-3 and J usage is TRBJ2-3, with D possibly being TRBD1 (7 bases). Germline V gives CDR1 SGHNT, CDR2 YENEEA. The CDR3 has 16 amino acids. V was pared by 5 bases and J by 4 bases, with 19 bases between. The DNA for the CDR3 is TGTGCCAGCAGCCCAAAGACAGGGTGGGAGGCAGATACGCAGTATTTT. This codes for CASSPKTGWEADTQYF.

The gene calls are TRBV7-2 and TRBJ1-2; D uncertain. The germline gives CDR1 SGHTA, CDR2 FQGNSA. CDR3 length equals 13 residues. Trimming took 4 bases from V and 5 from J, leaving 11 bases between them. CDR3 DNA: TGTGCCAGCAGCTCCCAGGACTCTTATGGCTACACCTTC. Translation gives CASSSQDSYGYTF. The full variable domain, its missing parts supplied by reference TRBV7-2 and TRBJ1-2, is GAGVSQSPSNKVTEKGKDVELRCDPISGHTALYWYRQSLGQGLEFLIYFQGNSAPDKSGLPSDRFSAERTGGSVSTLTIQRTQQEDSAVYLCASSSQDSYGYTFGSGTRLTVV.

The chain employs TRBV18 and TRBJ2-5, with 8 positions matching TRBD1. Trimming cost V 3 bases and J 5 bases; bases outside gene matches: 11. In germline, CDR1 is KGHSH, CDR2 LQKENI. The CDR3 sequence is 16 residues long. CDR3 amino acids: CASSPPGQGWKETQYF. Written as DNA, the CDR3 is TGTGCCAGCTCACCCCCCGGACAGGGTTGGAAGGAGACCCAGTACTTC.

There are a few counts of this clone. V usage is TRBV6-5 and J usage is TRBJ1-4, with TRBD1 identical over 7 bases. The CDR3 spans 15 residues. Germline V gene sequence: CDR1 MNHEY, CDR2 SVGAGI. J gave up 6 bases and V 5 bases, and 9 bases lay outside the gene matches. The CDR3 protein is CASSTTGTRHEKLFF. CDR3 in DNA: TGTGCCAGCAGTACGACAGGGACCCGACATGAAAAACTGTTTTTT.

This CDR3 is CASSWFPTGENEQYF. CDR3 bases: TGCGCCAGCAGCTGGTTCCCCACAGGGGAAAACGAGCAGTACTTC. This rearrangement joins TRBV5-1 to TRBJ2-7; 7 nucleotides match TRBD1. The germline gives CDR1 SGHRS, CDR2 YFSETQ. The CDR3 extends over 15 amino acids. V lost 3 bases and J lost 5; bases outside the gene matches: 11. The whole variable domain, filled in from reference TRBV5-1 and TRBJ2-7, reads KAGVTQTPRYLIKTRGQQVTLSCSPISGHRSVSWYQQTPGQGLQFLFEYFSETQRNKGNFPGRFSGRQFSNSRSEMNVSTLELGDSALYLCASSWFPTGENEQYFGPGTRLTVT.

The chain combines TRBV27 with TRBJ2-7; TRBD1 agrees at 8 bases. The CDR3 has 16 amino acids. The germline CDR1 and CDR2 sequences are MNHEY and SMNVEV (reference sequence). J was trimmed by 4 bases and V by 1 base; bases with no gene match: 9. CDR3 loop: CASSLYRDRPNYEQYF. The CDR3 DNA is TGTGCCAGCAGTTTATACCGGGACAGGCCTAATTACGAGCAGTACTTC.

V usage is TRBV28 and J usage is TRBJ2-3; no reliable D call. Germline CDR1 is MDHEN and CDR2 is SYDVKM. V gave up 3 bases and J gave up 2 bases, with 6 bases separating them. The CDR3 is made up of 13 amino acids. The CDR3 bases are TGTGCCAGCAGTTTGTCGGCCACAGATACGCAGTATTTT. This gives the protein CASSLSATDTQYF.

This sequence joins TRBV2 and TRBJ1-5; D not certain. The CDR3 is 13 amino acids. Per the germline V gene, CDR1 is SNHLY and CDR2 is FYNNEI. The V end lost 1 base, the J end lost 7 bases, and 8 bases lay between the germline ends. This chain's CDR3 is CASSEELRQPQHF. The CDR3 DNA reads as TGTGCCAGCAGTGAAGAGCTACGGCAGCCCCAGCATTTT.

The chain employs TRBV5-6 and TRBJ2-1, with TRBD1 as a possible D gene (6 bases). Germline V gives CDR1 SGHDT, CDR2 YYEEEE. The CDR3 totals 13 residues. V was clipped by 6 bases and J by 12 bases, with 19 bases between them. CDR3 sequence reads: CASTNIQTGAQFF. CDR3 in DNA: TGTGCCAGCACTAACATTCAGACAGGCGCGCAGTTCTTC.

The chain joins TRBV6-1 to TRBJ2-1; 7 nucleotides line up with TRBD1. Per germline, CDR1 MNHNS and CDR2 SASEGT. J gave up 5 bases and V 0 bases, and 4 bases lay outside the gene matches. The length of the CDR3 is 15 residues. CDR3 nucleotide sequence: TGTGCCAGCAGTGAAGCTACAGGGGCTCACAATGAGCAGTTCTTC. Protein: CASSEATGAHNEQFF.

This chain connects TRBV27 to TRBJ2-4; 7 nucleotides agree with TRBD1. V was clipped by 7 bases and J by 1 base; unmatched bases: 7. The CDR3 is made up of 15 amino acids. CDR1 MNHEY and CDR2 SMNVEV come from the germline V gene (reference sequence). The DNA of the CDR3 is TGTGCCAGCACCCCTCAGGGGGTCGCCAAAAACATTCAGTACTTC. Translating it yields CASTPQGVAKNIQYF.

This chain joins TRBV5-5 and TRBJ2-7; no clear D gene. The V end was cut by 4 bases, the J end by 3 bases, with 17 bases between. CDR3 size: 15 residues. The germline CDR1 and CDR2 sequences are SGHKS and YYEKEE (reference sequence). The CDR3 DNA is TGTGCCAGCAGCCCCTGGTATGATCTCTTCTACGAGCAGTACTTC. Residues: CASSPWYDLFYEQYF. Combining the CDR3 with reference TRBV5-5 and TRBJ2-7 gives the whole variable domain DAGVTQSPTHLIKTRGQQVTLRCSPISGHKSVSWYQQVLGQGPQFIFQYYEKEERGRGNFPDRFSARQFPNYSSELNVNALLLGDSALYLCASSPWYDLFYEQYFGPGTRLTVT.

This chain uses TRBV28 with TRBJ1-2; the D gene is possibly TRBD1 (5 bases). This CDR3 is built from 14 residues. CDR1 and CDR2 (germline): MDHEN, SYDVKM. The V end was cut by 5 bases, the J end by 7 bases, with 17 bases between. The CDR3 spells CASSPYGGELGYTF. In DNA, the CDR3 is TGTGCCAGCAGTCCCTACGGGGGTGAACTTGGCTACACCTTC.

The CDR3 nucleotides read TGTGCCAGCAGCTTAGACCCCAATCCCGGGGAGCTGTTTTTT. Its translation is CASSLDPNPGELFF. This chain connects TRBV11-2 to TRBJ2-2; D is unresolved. Trimming stripped 0 bases from V and 6 bases from J, with 8 bases between. Germline CDR1 is SGHAT and CDR2 is FQNNGV. The CDR3 runs 14 residues.

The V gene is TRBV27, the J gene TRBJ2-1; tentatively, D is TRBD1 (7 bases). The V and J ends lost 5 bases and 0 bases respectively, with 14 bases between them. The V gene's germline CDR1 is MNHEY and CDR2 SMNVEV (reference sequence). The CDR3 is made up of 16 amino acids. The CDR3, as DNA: TGTGCCAGCAGTCTCCAGGGGGAGGCCTCCTACAATGAGCAGTTCTTC. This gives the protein CASSLQGEASYNEQFF.

CDR3 residues: CASSLVAGGKNEQFF. DNA of the CDR3: TGTGCCAGCAGCTTAGTAGCGGGAGGCAAAAATGAGCAGTTCTTC. The V and J genes are TRBV11-2 and TRBJ2-1; 10 nucleotides line up with TRBD2. The CDR3 runs to 15 residues. V was pared by 1 base and J by 7 bases, with 4 bases of the junction left unmatched. CDR1 is SGHAT and CDR2 is FQNNGV in the germline V gene.

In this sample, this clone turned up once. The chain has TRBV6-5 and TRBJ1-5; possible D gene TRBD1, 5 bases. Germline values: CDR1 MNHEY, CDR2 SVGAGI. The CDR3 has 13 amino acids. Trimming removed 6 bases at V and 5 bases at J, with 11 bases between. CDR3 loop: CASSPDMDQPQHF. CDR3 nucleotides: TGTGCCAGCAGCCCGGACATGGATCAGCCCCAGCATTTT.

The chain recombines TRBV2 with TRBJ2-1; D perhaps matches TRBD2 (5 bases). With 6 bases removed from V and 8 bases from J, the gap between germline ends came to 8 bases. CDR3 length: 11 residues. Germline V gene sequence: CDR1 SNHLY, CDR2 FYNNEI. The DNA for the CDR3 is TGTGCCAGCAGATCCGGGGATGAGCAGTTCTTC. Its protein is CASRSGDEQFF.

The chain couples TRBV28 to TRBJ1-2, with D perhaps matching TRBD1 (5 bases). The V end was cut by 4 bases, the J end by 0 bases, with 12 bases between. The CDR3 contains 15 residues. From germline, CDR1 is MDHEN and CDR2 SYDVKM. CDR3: CASSSRAGTNYGYTF. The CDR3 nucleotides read TGTGCCAGCAGTTCCCGTGCAGGGACTAACTATGGCTACACCTTC.

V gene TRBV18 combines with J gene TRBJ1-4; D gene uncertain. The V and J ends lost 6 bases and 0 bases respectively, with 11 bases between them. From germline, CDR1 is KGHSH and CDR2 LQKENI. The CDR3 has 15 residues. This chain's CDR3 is CASSETQATNEKLFF. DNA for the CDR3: TGTGCCAGCTCGGAGACTCAAGCAACTAATGAAAAACTGTTTTTT.